The rows below give T cell receptor beta chains drawn from one sample of a study of blood T cell repertoires in COVID-19. TCRdb's table, derived via immunoSEQ multiplex PCR, lists solely in-frame clones and lacks some. This table holds roughly 100,000 clones, more than 75% found once. What was sequenced was peripheral blood. These receptors were obtained from a man aged 55 to 70 with acute or convalescent COVID-19. Both conserved end residues are part of each CDR3. D genes are given only for firm matches. Only some rows state a clone size, as once, few, many or a class for expanded clones.

V	D	size	J	DNA	CDR3
TRBV30	TRBD1	-	TRBJ1-6	TGTGCCTGTACACAGGGGCCGGTTTCACCCCTCCACTTT	CACTQGPVSPLHF
TRBV3-1/TRBV3-2	TRBD1	-	TRBJ2-2	TGTGCCAGCAGCCAACCCGTCGGGACAGCGGGGGAGCTGTTTTTT	CASSQPVGTAGELFF
TRBV11-2	TRBD2	-	TRBJ2-2	TGTGCCAGCAACAGACTAGCGGGAGGAGGAGCCGGGGAGCTGTTTTTT	CASNRLAGGGAGELFF
TRBV11-3	-	-	TRBJ2-1	TGTGCCAGCAGCTTGAGGGGGTACAATGAGCAGTTCTTC	CASSLRGYNEQFF
TRBV28	-	-	TRBJ1-1	TGTGCCAGCAGTTTGGCACCGCCCGCTGAAGCTTTCTTT	CASSLAPPAEAFF
TRBV30	TRBD2	-	TRBJ2-3	TGTGCCGGAGCGGGTAGCGGGACTCACACGCAGTATTTT	CAGAGSGTHTQYF
TRBV24-1	TRBD2	-	TRBJ2-5	TGTGCCACCAGTGGCACTAGGGCTAGCGGTGGAGAGACCCAGTACTTC	CATSGTRASGGETQYF
TRBV7-2	-	once	TRBJ2-3	TGTGCCAGCAGCTTAGAGAGGGTAGCGGACTTCACAGATACGCAGTATTTT	CASSLERVADFTDTQYF
TRBV10-1	-	-	TRBJ1-3	TGCGCCAGCAGTGACCCGACTGTCTCTGGAAACACCATATATTTT	CASSDPTVSGNTIYF
TRBV5-1	TRBD1	-	TRBJ1-2	TGCGCCAGCAGCTACAGGGGGCTGATCTATGGCTACACCTTC	CASSYRGLIYGYTF
TRBV11-3	-	-	TRBJ1-1	TGTGCCAGCAGCTTAGGAGGCACCACAAAGACTGAAGCTTTCTTT	CASSLGGTTKTEAFF
TRBV5-1	-	-	TRBJ2-7	TGCGCCAGCAGCTCAACAGGGAGTTCACCCTACGAGCAGTACTTC	CASSSTGSSPYEQYF
TRBV5-1	-	once	TRBJ1-2	TGCGCCAGCAGCTCCCTACAGGGTAACTATGGCTACACCTTC	CASSSLQGNYGYTF
TRBV20-1	-	-	TRBJ1-1	TGCAGTGCTGAGGGCCAGAAAGCTTTCTTT	CSAEGQKAFF
TRBV7-2	-	-	TRBJ2-1	TGTGCCAGCAGCTTATCTTCTAGCCCCCATGAGCAGTTCTTC	CASSLSSSPHEQFF
TRBV25-1	TRBD1	once	TRBJ2-7	TGTGCCAGCAGGAAGACAGGGGGGTACTACGAGCAGTACTTC	CASRKTGGYYEQYF
TRBV15	-	-	TRBJ1-2	TGTGCCACCAGCAGAGATGGGGCAAGCTATGGCTACACCTTC	CATSRDGASYGYTF
TRBV30	TRBD1	-	TRBJ1-1	TGTGCCTGGAGTGGGACTCGGACGGGACAGAAAGCTTTCTTT	CAWSGTRTGQKAFF
TRBV24-1	-	-	TRBJ1-5	TGTGCCACCAGTGGCGGGGAGCGGGGCAATCAGCCCCAGCATTTT	CATSGGERGNQPQHF
TRBV2	TRBD2	-	TRBJ2-1	TGTGCCAGCAGTGAGGGACTAGCGGGAGTGGGGCAGTTCTTC	CASSEGLAGVGQFF
TRBV11-2	TRBD1	-	TRBJ2-7	TGTGCCAGCAGCTTATATTGGGCCACTGGGACAGCAATTCCCTACGAGCAGTACTTC	CASSLYWATGTAIPYEQYF
TRBV5-1	-	-	TRBJ2-3	TGCGCCAGCAGCTTGTCCTACGGGAGACCAAATACGCAGTATTTT	CASSLSYGRPNTQYF
TRBV28	-	-	TRBJ1-2	TGTGCCAGCACCGAACAGGACAACTATGGCTACACCTTC	CASTEQDNYGYTF
TRBV4-1	-	-	TRBJ2-7	TGCGCCAGCAGCCAAGATAAGAGGGAGACTATCTACGAGCAGTACTTC	CASSQDKRETIYEQYF
TRBV7-9	-	-	TRBJ2-7	TGTGCCAGCAGCTTAGGTACCTACGAGCAGTACTTC	CASSLGTYEQYF
TRBV19	-	-	TRBJ2-1	TGTGCCAGTAGTATAGCGGGGAGCTCCTACAATGAGCAGTTCTTC	CASSIAGSSYNEQFF
TRBV19	TRBD1	-	TRBJ2-5	TGTGCCAGTAGTAATTTCCACGACAGGGTTGGCGAGACCCAGTACTTC	CASSNFHDRVGETQYF